The rows below give T cell receptor beta chains drawn from one sample of a study of T cell repertoires in cytomegalovirus infection. Their recognized antigens are unknown. TCRdb passed the reads through MiXCR, listing each CDR3 protein once. The table includes some 700,000 distinct CDR3 sequences, 33% detected once. The sample consisted of cultured PBMCs, taken from culture after CMV antigen stimulation. Receptors originate from a human donor in good health (CMV status not recorded). Some clones in this sample may be carry-over from other donors' samples. Each CDR3 is given with its conserved first and last residue. Each record gives: V gene, J gene, clone size, D gene, CDR3 length, CDR3 protein, CDR3 DNA. The D gene is left open where the match is weak. Not all rows give a size; the values are once, few, many and, for expanded clones, a class.

V: TRBV10-1
J: TRBJ2-1
size: .
D: TRBD2
length: 17
CDR3: CASSESASGRDYNEQFF
DNA: TGCGCCAGCAGTGAGTCGGCTAGCGGGAGGGATTACAATGAGCAGTTCTTC

V: TRBV19
J: TRBJ1-6
size: few
D: .
length: 13
CDR3: CASSSQLNSPLHF
DNA: TGTGCCAGTAGTTCACAGTTAAATTCACCCCTCCACTTT

V: TRBV5-4
J: TRBJ2-5
size: .
D: TRBD1
length: 16
CDR3: CASSPGGTGIQETQYF
DNA: TGTGCCAGCAGCCCCGGAGGGACAGGGATACAAGAGACCCAGTACTTC

V: TRBV10-3
J: TRBJ2-2
size: .
D: .
length: 13
CDR3: CAISHGGSGELFF
DNA: TGTGCCATCTCTCACGGGGGAAGCGGGGAGCTGTTTTTT

V: TRBV11-2
J: TRBJ1-5
size: few
D: .
length: 15
CDR3: CASSKWGAGNQPQHF
DNA: TGTGCCAGCAGCAAATGGGGGGCAGGTAATCAGCCCCAGCATTTT

V: TRBV23-1
J: TRBJ1-5
size: .
D: .
length: 15
CDR3: CASNWSATLGRPQHF
DNA: TGCGCCAGCAACTGGAGTGCTACATTGGGTAGGCCCCAGCATTTT

V: TRBV3-1
J: TRBJ1-6
size: .
D: .
length: 14
CDR3: CASSHGGKDSPLHF
DNA: TGTGCCAGCAGCCACGGGGGAAAAGATTCACCCCTCCACTTT

V: TRBV7-4
J: TRBJ1-1
size: .
D: .
length: 14
CDR3: CASSLVKGITEAFF
DNA: TGTGCCAGCAGCTTAGTTAAGGGGATCACTGAAGCTTTCTTT

V: TRBV5-1
J: TRBJ2-7
size: few
D: .
length: 13
CDR3: CASSLETDYEQYF
DNA: TGCGCCAGCAGCTTGGAGACAGACTACGAGCAGTACTTC

V: TRBV29-1
J: TRBJ2-1
size: .
D: .
length: 13
CDR3: CSSKAGTDNEQFF
DNA: TGCAGCTCCAAGGCGGGGACCGACAATGAGCAGTTCTTC

V: TRBV20-1
J: TRBJ2-7
size: .
D: TRBD2
length: 15
CDR3: CSAEPLAGTSYEQYF
DNA: TGCAGTGCTGAGCCATTAGCGGGGACCTCCTACGAGCAGTACTTC

V: TRBV6-2/TRBV6-3
J: TRBJ2-2
size: few
D: TRBD1
length: 18
CDR3: CASFQDGTGAKGTGELFF
DNA: TGTGCCAGCTTCCAGGATGGGACAGGGGCCAAGGGCACCGGGGAGCTGTTTTTT

V: TRBV12-3/TRBV12-4
J: TRBJ2-7
size: few
D: .
length: 13
CDR3: CASSYRGHGIARF
DNA: TGTGCCAGCAGTTACCGGGGCCACGGGATCGCGCGTTTC

V: TRBV19
J: TRBJ1-5
size: .
D: TRBD1
length: 14
CDR3: CASSIEGAGQPQHF
DNA: TGTGCCAGTAGTATCGAGGGGGCAGGTCAGCCCCAGCATTTT

V: TRBV2
J: TRBJ1-2
size: .
D: .
length: 16
CDR3: CASSEAQTPQSYGYTF
DNA: TGTGCCAGCAGTGAAGCGCAAACACCCCAGAGTTATGGCTACACCTTC

V: TRBV6-1
J: TRBJ2-3
size: few
D: .
length: 14
CDR3: CASSVSRGTDTQYF
DNA: TGTGCCAGCAGTGTGTCCCGGGGGACAGATACGCAGTATTTT

V: TRBV7-8
J: TRBJ1-2
size: .
D: .
length: 13
CDR3: CASSLAAIYGYTF
DNA: TGTGCCAGCAGCTTAGCGGCCATCTATGGCTACACCTTC

V: TRBV12-3/TRBV12-4
J: TRBJ1-4
size: few
D: TRBD1
length: 16
CDR3: CASSYVFRGEGEKLFF
DNA: TGTGCCAGCAGTTACGTTTTCAGGGGGGAGGGTGAAAAACTGTTTTTT

V: TRBV29-1
J: TRBJ2-3
size: .
D: .
length: 13
CDR3: CSVETGSTDTQYF
DNA: TGCAGCGTTGAAACGGGAAGCACAGATACGCAGTATTTT

V: TRBV2
J: TRBJ2-3
size: few
D: .
length: 15
CDR3: CASSDRTYPTDTQYF
DNA: TGTGCCAGCAGTGATAGGACATATCCCACAGATACGCAGTATTTT

V: TRBV20-1
J: TRBJ1-4
size: .
D: .
length: 15
CDR3: CSALIPGRTNEKLFF
DNA: TGCAGTGCTCTAATACCGGGCAGAACTAATGAAAAACTGTTTTTT

V: TRBV7-2
J: TRBJ2-5
size: many
D: .
length: 17
CDR3: CASSLVSSLALQETQYF
DNA: TGTGCCAGCAGCTTAGTTAGCTCCCTAGCGCTTCAAGAGACCCAGTACTTC

V: TRBV14
J: TRBJ2-7
size: .
D: .
length: 14
CDR3: CASSQGLRPNEQYF
DNA: TGTGCCAGCAGCCAAGGGCTAAGACCCAACGAGCAGTACTTC

V: TRBV7-8
J: TRBJ1-4
size: few
D: TRBD1
length: 15
CDR3: CASSAEGAANEKLFF
DNA: TGTGCCAGCAGCGCCGAGGGGGCGGCTAATGAAAAACTGTTTTTT

V: TRBV6-5
J: TRBJ1-2
size: .
D: .
length: 14
CDR3: CASSRDPRVHGYTF
DNA: TGTGCCAGCAGTAGGGATCCCAGGGTTCATGGCTACACCTTC

V: TRBV4-3
J: TRBJ2-7
size: few
D: .
length: 16
CDR3: CASSQDYLANSYEQYF
DNA: TGCGCCAGCAGCCAAGACTACCTAGCGAACTCCTACGAGCAGTACTTC

V: TRBV27
J: TRBJ2-7
size: .
D: .
length: 13
CDR3: CASSFLSSYEQYF
DNA: TGTGCCAGCAGCTTCTTATCCTCCTACGAGCAGTACTTC

V: TRBV18
J: TRBJ2-5
size: .
D: .
length: 13
CDR3: CASSSRQAETQYF
DNA: TGTGCCAGCTCATCCCGACAGGCGGAGACCCAGTACTTC

V: TRBV10-3
J: TRBJ2-7
size: once
D: TRBD1
length: 11
CDR3: CASGQVNEQYF
DNA: TGTGCCTCAGGACAGGTAAACGAGCAGTACTTC

V: TRBV19
J: TRBJ1-5
size: .
D: .
length: 19
CDR3: CASSSTTGSEWGSNQPQHF
DNA: TGTGCCAGTAGTTCAACTACAGGGTCGGAATGGGGTAGCAATCAGCCCCAGCATTTT

V: TRBV7-9
J: TRBJ2-1
size: few
D: TRBD1
length: 17
CDR3: CASSLRPMTGAGNEQFF
DNA: TGTGCCAGCAGCTTAAGACCTATGACAGGGGCGGGCAATGAGCAGTTCTTC

V: TRBV5-6
J: TRBJ1-5
size: .
D: .
length: 15
CDR3: CASSFFWVGNQPQHF
DNA: TGTGCCAGCAGTTTTTTTTGGGTAGGCAATCAGCCCCAGCATTTT

V: TRBV7-2
J: TRBJ2-5
size: many
D: .
length: 13
CDR3: CASSLTSMQTQYF
DNA: TGTGCCAGCAGCTTGACTAGTATGCAGACCCAGTACTTC

V: TRBV19
J: TRBJ1-5
size: once
D: .
length: 13
CDR3: CASTGSRGQPQHF
DNA: TGTGCCAGTACCGGGTCCAGGGGCCAGCCCCAGCATTTT

V: TRBV6-5
J: TRBJ2-7
size: few
D: TRBD2
length: 14
CDR3: CASSYTGGPSEQYF
DNA: TGTGCCAGCAGTTATACGGGAGGCCCTTCCGAGCAGTACTTC

V: TRBV6-5
J: TRBJ2-1
size: few
D: .
length: 13
CDR3: CASSYFLADEQFF
DNA: TGTGCCAGCAGTTACTTTCTAGCCGATGAGCAGTTCTTC

V: TRBV7-2
J: TRBJ1-1
size: .
D: TRBD1
length: 14
CDR3: CASSLGGTGVAAFF
DNA: TGTGCCAGCAGCTTAGGGGGGACAGGGGTCGCAGCTTTCTTT

V: TRBV20-1
J: TRBJ2-5
size: .
D: .
length: 13
CDR3: CSAPAGGGETQYF
DNA: TGCAGTGCTCCCGCGGGTGGTGGAGAGACCCAGTACTTC

V: TRBV12-3/TRBV12-4
J: TRBJ2-2
size: .
D: TRBD1
length: 15
CDR3: CASSPGTGGHGELFF
DNA: TGTGCCAGCAGTCCCGGGACAGGGGGCCACGGGGAGCTGTTTTTT

V: TRBV12-3/TRBV12-4
J: TRBJ1-5
size: .
D: TRBD1
length: 16
CDR3: CASSKRDRGSNQPQHF
DNA: TGTGCCAGCAGCAAACGGGACAGGGGATCCAATCAGCCCCAGCATTTT

V: TRBV25-1
J: TRBJ1-4
size: few
D: .
length: 15
CDR3: CASSAGTTNNEKLFF
DNA: TGTGCCAGCAGTGCCGGGACAACTAATAATGAAAAACTGTTTTTT

V: TRBV5-6
J: TRBJ2-3
size: few
D: TRBD1
length: 15
CDR3: CASSSTGDPTDTQYF
DNA: TGTGCCAGCAGCTCTACAGGGGACCCCACAGATACGCAGTATTTT

V: TRBV12-3/TRBV12-4
J: TRBJ2-1
size: .
D: .
length: 17
CDR3: CASSFMGGGSSYNEQFF
DNA: TGTGCCAGCAGTTTTATGGGGGGTGGCAGCTCCTACAATGAGCAGTTCTTC

V: TRBV7-2
J: TRBJ2-3
size: few
D: TRBD2
length: 16
CDR3: CASSPPGLAGLGTQYF
DNA: TGTGCCAGCAGCCCGCCGGGACTAGCGGGATTGGGTACGCAGTATTTT

V: TRBV12-3/TRBV12-4
J: TRBJ2-7
size: few
D: .
length: 12
CDR3: CASSFGPGEQYF
DNA: TGTGCCAGCAGTTTCGGTCCAGGCGAGCAGTACTTC

V: TRBV11-3
J: TRBJ1-1
size: .
D: .
length: 15
CDR3: CASSATGTANTEAFF
DNA: TGTGCCAGCAGCGCGACCGGGACGGCGAACACTGAAGCTTTCTTT

V: TRBV7-2
J: TRBJ2-2
size: few
D: .
length: 15
CDR3: CASSPRPTLTGELFF
DNA: TGTGCCAGCAGCCCCCGACCGACCCTCACCGGGGAGCTGTTTTTT